This T cell receptor (beta chain) was found in a study of long-term antiretroviral therapy in people with HIV. Points from the study as a whole: For ART adherence, viral resistance and therapy changes, no data were available.

With V trimmed by 2 bases and J by 6 bases, 7 bases remained unmatched. In germline, CDR1 is LNHDA, CDR2 SQIVND (reference sequence). This CDR3 contains 15 residues. A v3.0 immunoSEQ assay was performed at survey level. Libraries were prepared by immunoSEQ multiplex PCR; TCRdb keeps only in-frame clonotypes and omits some of them. The data contain 22,000 or so clones, approximately 80% of them singletons. In its sample, this clone was seen a few times. No antigen is known for it. The input for sequencing was unsorted PBMCs, taken roughly 6.1 years after starting antiretroviral therapy. The receptor was isolated from a young man with HIV. The chain combines TRBV19 with TRBJ1-5; 7 nucleotides line up with TRBD1. This CDR3 reads CASSITGEVVQPQHF. Here the CDR3 DNA reads TGTGCCAGTAGTATAACAGGGGAGGTGGTTCAGCCCCAGCATTTT.